The rows below give T cell receptor beta chains drawn from one sample of a study of T cell changes during pregnancy in multiple sclerosis. Sequencing was performed with immunoSEQ multiplex PCR; in TCRdb, only in-frame clones are kept and a portion is missing. Here the sample spans 69,000 or so clones, over 80% being singletons. Sequenced material: peripheral blood, taken in the third trimester of pregnancy. All receptors come from a female donor in good health, enrolled as a control in a pregnancy study. The CDR3 runs from the conserved cysteine through the conserved F or W. D genes are given only for firm matches. Not every row has a clone size; where given, it reads once, few, many or a size class.

d_call: TRBD1
j_call: TRBJ1-2
v_call: TRBV9
clone_size: NA
cdr3_aa: CASRKGQGGSGYTF
cdr3_nt: TGTGCCAGCAGGAAGGGACAGGGCGGGAGCGGCTACACCTTC

d_call: TRBD1
j_call: TRBJ1-5
v_call: TRBV28
clone_size: NA
cdr3_aa: CASTWRDRGLQPQHF
cdr3_nt: TGTGCCAGCACCTGGAGGGACAGGGGGCTTCAGCCCCAGCATTTT

d_call: TRBD1
j_call: TRBJ2-7
v_call: TRBV2
clone_size: NA
cdr3_aa: CASRYSGQVLNEQYF
cdr3_nt: TGTGCCAGCCGCTACTCAGGACAGGTTTTAAACGAGCAGTACTTC

d_call: TRBD1
j_call: TRBJ1-1
v_call: TRBV27
clone_size: NA
cdr3_aa: CASSFGTGEVEAFF
cdr3_nt: TGTGCCAGCAGTTTCGGGACAGGGGAGGTTGAAGCTTTCTTT

d_call: NA
j_call: TRBJ2-3
v_call: TRBV18
clone_size: NA
cdr3_aa: CASFAGEVAETQYF
cdr3_nt: TGTGCCAGCTTCGCCGGGGAAGTAGCGGAAACGCAGTATTTT

d_call: NA
j_call: TRBJ2-1
v_call: TRBV20-1
clone_size: NA
cdr3_aa: CSAWDYEQFF
cdr3_nt: TGCAGTGCTTGGGACTATGAGCAGTTCTTC

d_call: NA
j_call: TRBJ1-5
v_call: TRBV4-2
clone_size: NA
cdr3_aa: CASSEDGGGANQPQHF
cdr3_nt: TGTGCCAGCAGCGAAGACGGAGGCGGCGCGAATCAGCCCCAGCATTTT

d_call: NA
j_call: TRBJ1-1
v_call: TRBV11-2
clone_size: NA
cdr3_aa: CASSAGLSTEAFF
cdr3_nt: TGTGCCAGCAGTGCGGGACTCAGCACTGAAGCTTTCTTT

d_call: NA
j_call: TRBJ1-1
v_call: TRBV12-5
clone_size: NA
cdr3_aa: CASGSGDKNTEAFF
cdr3_nt: TGTGCTAGTGGCTCAGGGGACAAGAACACTGAAGCTTTCTTT

d_call: TRBD2
j_call: TRBJ2-1
v_call: TRBV9
clone_size: NA
cdr3_aa: CASSVLAGGNEQFF
cdr3_nt: TGTGCCAGCAGCGTACTAGCGGGAGGCAATGAGCAGTTCTTC

d_call: TRBD2
j_call: TRBJ2-7
v_call: TRBV7-2
clone_size: few
cdr3_aa: CASTSRGTSTYEQYF
cdr3_nt: TGTGCCAGCACCTCCCGGGGGACTAGCACGTACGAGCAGTACTTC

d_call: TRBD1
j_call: TRBJ2-7
v_call: TRBV7-2
clone_size: NA
cdr3_aa: CASSLATGGGPYEQYF
cdr3_nt: TGTGCCAGCAGCTTAGCGACAGGGGGAGGGCCCTACGAGCAGTACTTC

d_call: TRBD1
j_call: TRBJ2-1
v_call: TRBV5-6
clone_size: NA
cdr3_aa: CATRLWGQGSYNEQFF
cdr3_nt: TGTGCCACCCGTCTGTGGGGACAGGGGTCCTACAATGAGCAGTTCTTC

d_call: NA
j_call: TRBJ2-7
v_call: TRBV7-2
clone_size: NA
cdr3_aa: CASSLRPLAESYEQYF
cdr3_nt: TGTGCCAGCAGCTTAAGGCCCCTGGCGGAATCCTACGAGCAGTACTTC

d_call: NA
j_call: TRBJ2-3
v_call: TRBV18
clone_size: NA
cdr3_aa: CASSDSRTDTQYF
cdr3_nt: TGTGCCAGCTCAGACAGTCGCACAGATACGCAGTATTTT

d_call: NA
j_call: TRBJ2-5
v_call: TRBV27
clone_size: NA
cdr3_aa: CASGPWGGLETQYF
cdr3_nt: TGTGCCAGCGGCCCTTGGGGCGGTCTAGAGACCCAGTACTTC

d_call: TRBD2
j_call: TRBJ2-1
v_call: TRBV29-1
clone_size: NA
cdr3_aa: CSVEGTSGSFHEQFF
cdr3_nt: TGCAGCGTTGAAGGTACTAGCGGGAGCTTCCATGAGCAGTTCTTC

d_call: TRBD2
j_call: TRBJ2-7
v_call: TRBV27
clone_size: NA
cdr3_aa: CASGGRGGGGGEQYF
cdr3_nt: TGTGCCAGCGGGGGAAGGGGCGGGGGGGGCGGCGAGCAGTACTTC

d_call: NA
j_call: TRBJ1-2
v_call: TRBV7-2
clone_size: few
cdr3_aa: CASSLAHGVVNYGYTF
cdr3_nt: TGTGCCAGCAGCTTAGCGCACGGAGTTGTCAACTATGGCTACACCTTC

d_call: TRBD1
j_call: TRBJ2-7
v_call: TRBV7-2
clone_size: NA
cdr3_aa: CASTLGRTGSYEQYF
cdr3_nt: TGTGCCAGCACCCTAGGTCGGACAGGGTCCTACGAGCAGTACTTC

d_call: NA
j_call: TRBJ1-5
v_call: TRBV7-2
clone_size: NA
cdr3_aa: CASSLATDYSNQPQHF
cdr3_nt: TGTGCCAGCAGCTTGGCGACAGATTATAGCAATCAGCCCCAGCATTTT

d_call: NA
j_call: TRBJ2-2
v_call: TRBV5-1
clone_size: NA
cdr3_aa: CASSLAGQYTGELFF
cdr3_nt: TGCGCCAGCAGCTTGGCCGGACAGTATACCGGGGAGCTGTTTTTT

d_call: TRBD1
j_call: TRBJ1-4
v_call: TRBV28
clone_size: once
cdr3_aa: CASSPRQGGYEKLFF
cdr3_nt: TGTGCCAGCAGTCCGCGACAGGGGGGGTATGAAAAACTGTTTTTT

d_call: TRBD2
j_call: TRBJ2-7
v_call: TRBV7-8
clone_size: NA
cdr3_aa: CASSFYEAGGPQEDEQYF
cdr3_nt: TGTGCCAGCAGCTTCTATGAAGCGGGAGGGCCCCAGGAAGACGAGCAGTACTTC

d_call: TRBD2
j_call: TRBJ2-3
v_call: TRBV5-4
clone_size: NA
cdr3_aa: CASSFLAGINTDTQYF
cdr3_nt: TGTGCCAGCAGCTTCCTAGCGGGGATTAACACAGATACGCAGTATTTT

d_call: NA
j_call: TRBJ1-1
v_call: TRBV29-1
clone_size: NA
cdr3_aa: CSAVRGMNTEAFF
cdr3_nt: TGCAGCGCCGTTCGGGGGATGAACACTGAAGCTTTCTTT

d_call: NA
j_call: TRBJ1-5
v_call: TRBV18
clone_size: NA
cdr3_aa: CASSSDRNQPQHF
cdr3_nt: TGTGCCAGCTCATCAGACAGAAATCAGCCCCAGCATTTT

d_call: NA
j_call: TRBJ1-3
v_call: TRBV28
clone_size: NA
cdr3_aa: CASSWGDSGNTIYF
cdr3_nt: TGTGCCAGCAGTTGGGGGGACTCTGGAAACACCATATATTTT

d_call: NA
j_call: TRBJ2-7
v_call: TRBV10-3
clone_size: NA
cdr3_aa: CAISEDRTFSYEQYF
cdr3_nt: TGTGCCATCAGTGAGGACAGGACGTTCTCCTACGAGCAGTACTTC

d_call: NA
j_call: TRBJ2-5
v_call: TRBV28
clone_size: NA
cdr3_aa: CASSSYQETQYF
cdr3_nt: TGTGCCAGCAGTTCGTACCAAGAGACCCAGTACTTC

d_call: TRBD1
j_call: TRBJ2-4
v_call: TRBV5-1
clone_size: NA
cdr3_aa: CASSLGQGFNIQYF
cdr3_nt: TGCGCCAGCAGCTTGGGACAGGGCTTTAACATTCAGTACTTC

d_call: TRBD2
j_call: TRBJ2-1
v_call: TRBV7-6
clone_size: NA
cdr3_aa: CASSLNVAGGPPPYNEQFF
cdr3_nt: TGTGCCAGCAGCTTAAACGTAGCGGGAGGGCCCCCACCTTACAATGAGCAGTTCTTC

d_call: NA
j_call: TRBJ1-2
v_call: TRBV7-2
clone_size: NA
cdr3_aa: CASSPAGNYGYTF
cdr3_nt: TGTGCCAGCAGCCCTGCGGGGAACTATGGCTACACCTTC

d_call: NA
j_call: TRBJ2-7
v_call: TRBV28
clone_size: NA
cdr3_aa: CASNAGSYEQYF
cdr3_nt: TGTGCCAGCAATGCAGGCTCCTACGAGCAGTACTTC

d_call: TRBD1
j_call: TRBJ2-7
v_call: TRBV7-8
clone_size: NA
cdr3_aa: CASKGRDSAYEQYF
cdr3_nt: TGTGCCAGCAAGGGAAGGGACAGCGCCTACGAGCAGTACTTC

d_call: NA
j_call: TRBJ1-6
v_call: TRBV25-1
clone_size: NA
cdr3_aa: CASSPPGAYNSPLHF
cdr3_nt: TGTGCCAGCAGTCCGCCAGGCGCCTATAATTCACCCCTCCACTTT

d_call: TRBD1
j_call: TRBJ1-4
v_call: TRBV4-1
clone_size: NA
cdr3_aa: CASSPGRGLRGGEKLFF
cdr3_nt: TGCGCCAGCAGCCCAGGCAGGGGGCTGAGGGGGGGCGAAAAACTGTTTTTT

d_call: TRBD2
j_call: TRBJ2-7
v_call: TRBV6-5
clone_size: NA
cdr3_aa: CASRRAGAYEQYF
cdr3_nt: TGTGCCAGCCGGAGGGCGGGGGCCTACGAGCAGTACTTC

d_call: NA
j_call: TRBJ1-4
v_call: TRBV6-5
clone_size: once
cdr3_aa: CASSYRGTTNEKLFF
cdr3_nt: TGTGCCAGCAGTTACCGTGGCACAACTAATGAAAAACTGTTTTTT

d_call: NA
j_call: TRBJ2-7
v_call: TRBV19
clone_size: once
cdr3_aa: CASRTAGDPSYEQYF
cdr3_nt: TGTGCCAGTAGGACCGCAGGGGATCCCTCCTACGAGCAGTACTTC

d_call: NA
j_call: TRBJ2-4
v_call: TRBV5-4
clone_size: NA
cdr3_aa: CASSYGTRGNIQYF
cdr3_nt: TGTGCCAGCAGCTACGGGACTCGAGGAAACATTCAGTACTTC

d_call: TRBD1
j_call: TRBJ2-5
v_call: TRBV5-3
clone_size: NA
cdr3_aa: CARRGGWQETQYF
cdr3_nt: TGTGCCAGAAGAGGGGGCTGGCAAGAGACCCAGTACTTC

d_call: TRBD2
j_call: TRBJ2-2
v_call: TRBV7-2
clone_size: NA
cdr3_aa: CASSSGLVLGELFF
cdr3_nt: TGTGCCAGCAGCTCAGGACTAGTCTTGGGGGAGCTGTTTTTT

d_call: NA
j_call: TRBJ2-7
v_call: TRBV30
clone_size: NA
cdr3_aa: CAWSVWRAREQYF
cdr3_nt: TGTGCCTGGAGTGTCTGGCGGGCTCGGGAGCAGTACTTC

d_call: NA
j_call: TRBJ1-5
v_call: TRBV7-2
clone_size: NA
cdr3_aa: CASSPYLTGNQPQHF
cdr3_nt: TGTGCCAGCAGCCCGTACCTGACAGGCAATCAGCCCCAGCATTTT

d_call: TRBD2
j_call: TRBJ2-2
v_call: TRBV2
clone_size: NA
cdr3_aa: CASKGTSGSTGELFF
cdr3_nt: TGTGCCAGCAAGGGGACTAGCGGGAGCACCGGGGAGCTGTTTTTT

d_call: TRBD1
j_call: TRBJ2-1
v_call: TRBV5-1
clone_size: NA
cdr3_aa: CASSRGTGYNEQFF
cdr3_nt: TGCGCCAGCAGTAGAGGGACAGGTTACAATGAGCAGTTCTTC

d_call: NA
j_call: TRBJ1-3
v_call: TRBV4-2
clone_size: NA
cdr3_aa: CASSPRSFGNTIYF
cdr3_nt: TGTGCCAGCAGCCCCAGGTCTTTCGGAAACACCATATATTTT

d_call: TRBD1
j_call: TRBJ2-7
v_call: TRBV19
clone_size: NA
cdr3_aa: CASSIPGQGVHEQYF
cdr3_nt: TGTGCCAGTAGTATACCGGGACAGGGAGTCCACGAGCAGTACTTC

d_call: NA
j_call: TRBJ2-1
v_call: TRBV5-4
clone_size: once
cdr3_aa: CASSSRLGGPVNEQFF
cdr3_nt: TGTGCCAGCAGTTCCCGGTTGGGAGGCCCGGTCAATGAGCAGTTCTTC

d_call: NA
j_call: TRBJ1-3
v_call: TRBV7-9
clone_size: NA
cdr3_aa: CASSSGGSGNTIYF
cdr3_nt: TGTGCCAGCAGCTCGGGAGGCTCCGGAAACACCATATATTTT

d_call: TRBD2
j_call: TRBJ2-1
v_call: TRBV2
clone_size: NA
cdr3_aa: CASAELAGRYNEQFF
cdr3_nt: TGTGCCAGCGCCGAACTAGCGGGGCGTTACAATGAGCAGTTCTTC

d_call: NA
j_call: TRBJ2-3
v_call: TRBV6-7
clone_size: NA
cdr3_aa: CASSYSIPVYRVADTQYF
cdr3_nt: TGTGCCAGCAGTTACTCGATCCCGGTATACAGGGTTGCAGATACGCAGTATTTT

d_call: NA
j_call: TRBJ1-3
v_call: TRBV9
clone_size: NA
cdr3_aa: CASSATPSWTFGNTIYF
cdr3_nt: TGTGCCAGCAGCGCGACCCCTAGTTGGACATTTGGAAACACCATATATTTT

d_call: NA
j_call: TRBJ2-7
v_call: TRBV15
clone_size: NA
cdr3_aa: CATSRDRAGFAYEQYF
cdr3_nt: TGTGCCACCAGCAGAGATCGGGCGGGATTTGCCTACGAGCAGTACTTC

d_call: TRBD2
j_call: TRBJ2-3
v_call: TRBV7-2
clone_size: NA
cdr3_aa: CASSPGGLAGLTDTQYF
cdr3_nt: TGTGCCAGCAGCCCGGGGGGACTAGCGGGACTCACAGATACGCAGTATTTT

d_call: NA
j_call: TRBJ2-5
v_call: TRBV29-1
clone_size: NA
cdr3_aa: CSIGQSKKETQYF
cdr3_nt: TGCTCGATAGGACAATCGAAAAAAGAGACCCAGTACTTC

d_call: TRBD1
j_call: TRBJ2-4
v_call: TRBV11-3
clone_size: NA
cdr3_aa: CASSSGTDRNIQYF
cdr3_nt: TGTGCCAGCAGCTCCGGGACAGACAGAAACATTCAGTACTTC

d_call: TRBD1
j_call: TRBJ1-3
v_call: TRBV19
clone_size: NA
cdr3_aa: CASRDRSYLSGNTIYF
cdr3_nt: TGTGCCAGCCGGGACAGGTCATACCTCTCTGGAAACACCATATATTTT